These 10 T cell receptor beta chains were sequenced from one sample in a study of cytomegalovirus exposure and HLA in healthy donors. The PCR used 60 Vbeta and 13 Jbeta primers. The protocol was immunoSEQ multiplex PCR, while the TCRdb copy is restricted to in-frame clones and leaves out a portion. Altogether approximately 88,000 clones are present, roughly 72% being singletons, with the ten largest covering around 5.3%. The sequencing input was PBMCs. The receptors were gathered from a young man in good health and CMV-seropositive.

The chain couples TRBV6-5 to TRBJ2-1; D is perhaps TRBD2 (5 bases). V gave up 4 bases and J gave up 5 bases, with 15 bases separating them. Germline CDR1 is MNHEY and CDR2 is SVGAGI. The CDR3 length is 15 residues. As DNA, the CDR3 is TGTGCCAGCAGTTCCCCTTTTGACGGGGACAATGAGCAGTTCTTC. It codes for CASSSPFDGDNEQFF.

This clone showed up just a few times. The rearrangement joins TRBV27 to TRBJ2-7; D perhaps matches TRBD2 (6 bases). Germline V gene lookup returns CDR1 MNHEY and CDR2 SMNVEV (reference sequence). V was trimmed by 6 bases and J by 5 bases, leaving 14 bases between them. CDR3 length equals 13 residues. CDR3 region: CASRVYRRDEQYV. The CDR3 DNA reads as TGTGCCAGCAGAGTTTATAGGAGGGACGAGCAGTACGTC.

J is TRBJ2-7 and V is TRBV28; the match to TRBD2 covers 7 bases. This CDR3 has 12 amino acids. Germline-derived CDR1 and CDR2 are MDHEN and SYDVKM. With V trimmed by 9 bases and J by 6 bases, 8 bases remained unmatched. CDR3 loop: CASQTAGSEQYV. CDR3 nucleotide sequence: TGTGCCAGTCAGACAGCGGGGTCCGAGCAGTACGTC.

In the case of this clone: A junction end diverges from the germline sequence, so it may reflect a read error. The rearrangement joins TRBV5-1 to TRBJ2-3; possible D gene TRBD1, 6 bases. CDR3 length: 14 amino acids. Germline V gene data show CDR1 as SGHRS and CDR2 as YFSETQ. The CDR3 sequence: CASKPGQSKDTQYF. DNA for the CDR3: TGCGCCAGCAAGCCAGGACAGAGCAAAGATACGCAGTATTTT.

This clone showed up just a few times. This rearrangement joins TRBV19 to TRBJ1-5, with a tentative D call TRBD1 (5 bases). CDR1 and CDR2 from the germline V gene are LNHDA and SQIVND (reference sequence). V lost 4 bases, J lost 7 bases, and 8 bases lay in between. The CDR3 has 12 amino acids. This CDR3 reads CASSTQVQPQHF. CDR3 nucleotide sequence: TGTGCCAGTAGTACACAGGTGCAGCCCCAGCATTTT.

The chain recombines TRBV9 with TRBJ2-3, with TRBD1 as a possible D gene (5 bases). The CDR3 runs 14 residues. Trimming removed 0 bases from V and 7 bases from J, with 12 bases in between. CDR1 is SGDLS, CDR2 YYNGEE, per germline. CDR3 region: CASSVASTAHTQYF. CDR3 sequence (DNA): TGTGCCAGCAGCGTAGCCTCGACAGCACATACGCAGTATTTT.

This clone was observed a handful of times. The chain uses TRBV27 and TRBJ2-5; 12 bases line up with TRBD2. CDR1 and CDR2 (germline): MNHEY, SMNVEV (reference sequence). This CDR3 is built from 21 residues. With V trimmed by 6 bases and J by 2 bases, 22 bases remained unmatched. Written as DNA, the CDR3 is TGTGCCAGCAGGAGTTTGAGACTGACTAGCGGGGGAACTGGAGAACAAGAGACCCAGTACTTC. It encodes CASRSLRLTSGGTGEQETQYF.

The gene calls are TRBV6-5 and TRBJ2-5, with 9 bases aligning to TRBD1. The length of the CDR3 is 15 residues. The V and J ends lost 10 bases and 5 bases, in that order; junction bases with no gene match: 14. CDR1 MNHEY and CDR2 SVGAGI come from the germline V gene. The CDR3 DNA is TGTGCCACATTGCCAGAACAGGGGGCGTTGGAGACCCAGTACTTC. It translates to CATLPEQGALETQYF.

The V gene is TRBV7-8, the J gene TRBJ1-6; 7 bases fit TRBD1. After removal of 3 bases from V and 8 bases from J, the junction contained 4 bases not matched to a gene. The CDR3 length is 14 residues. From germline, CDR1 is SGHVS and CDR2 FQNEAQ. The CDR3 sequence: CASSFGTGDSPLHF. The CDR3 nucleotides read TGTGCCAGCAGCTTTGGAACAGGGGATTCACCCCTCCACTTT.

The CDR3 DNA reads TGCGCCAGCAGCTTGGTTCTGGGACAGGGGGGGAATGAGCAGTTCTTC. As protein: CASSLVLGQGGNEQFF. The chain employs TRBV5-1 and TRBJ2-1; 11 bases map to TRBD1. In germline, CDR1 is SGHRS, CDR2 YFSETQ. The V segment lost 0 bases and the J segment 7 bases; nucleotides outside the gene matches: 6. This CDR3 has 16 amino acids.